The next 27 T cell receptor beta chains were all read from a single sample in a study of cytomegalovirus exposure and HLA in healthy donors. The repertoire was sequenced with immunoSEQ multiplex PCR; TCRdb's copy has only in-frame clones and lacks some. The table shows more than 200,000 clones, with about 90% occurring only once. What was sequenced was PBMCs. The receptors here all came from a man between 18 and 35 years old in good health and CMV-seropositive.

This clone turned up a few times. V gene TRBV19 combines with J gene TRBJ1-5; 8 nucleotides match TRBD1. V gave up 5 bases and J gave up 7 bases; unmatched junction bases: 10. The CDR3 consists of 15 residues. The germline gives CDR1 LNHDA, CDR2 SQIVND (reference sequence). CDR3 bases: TGTGCCAGTAGTGCTGGGGGGACAGGCATCCAGCCCCAGCATTTT. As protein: CASSAGGTGIQPQHF.

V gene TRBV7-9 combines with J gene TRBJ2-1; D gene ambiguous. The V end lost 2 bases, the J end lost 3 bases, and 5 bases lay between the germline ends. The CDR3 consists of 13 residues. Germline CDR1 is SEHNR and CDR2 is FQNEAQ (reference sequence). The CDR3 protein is CASSLSGYNEQFF. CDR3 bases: TGTGCCAGCAGCTTATCAGGCTACAATGAGCAGTTCTTC.

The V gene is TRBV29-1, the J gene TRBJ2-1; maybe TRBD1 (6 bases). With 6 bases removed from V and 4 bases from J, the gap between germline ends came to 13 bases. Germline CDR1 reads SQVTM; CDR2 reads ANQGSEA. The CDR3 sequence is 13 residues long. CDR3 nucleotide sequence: TGCAGCGTCAGAACAGGGAAGTACAATGAGCAGTTCTTC. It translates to CSVRTGKYNEQFF.

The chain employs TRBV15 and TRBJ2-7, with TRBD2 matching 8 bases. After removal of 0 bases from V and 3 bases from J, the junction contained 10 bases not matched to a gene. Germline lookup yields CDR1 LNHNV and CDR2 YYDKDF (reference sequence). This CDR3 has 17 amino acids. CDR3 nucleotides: TGTGCCACCAGCAGAGATGCCGGGTTAGCGGGAAACTACGAGCAGTACTTC. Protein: CATSRDAGLAGNYEQYF.

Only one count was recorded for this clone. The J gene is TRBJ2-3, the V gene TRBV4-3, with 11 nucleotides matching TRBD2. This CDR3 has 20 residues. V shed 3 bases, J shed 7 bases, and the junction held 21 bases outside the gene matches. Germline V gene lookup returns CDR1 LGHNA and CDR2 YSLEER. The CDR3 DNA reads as TGCGCCAGCAGCCAGCGGGCCCTGGGACTAGCGGAGGGGGATGTAAATACGCAGTATTTT. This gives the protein CASSQRALGLAEGDVNTQYF.

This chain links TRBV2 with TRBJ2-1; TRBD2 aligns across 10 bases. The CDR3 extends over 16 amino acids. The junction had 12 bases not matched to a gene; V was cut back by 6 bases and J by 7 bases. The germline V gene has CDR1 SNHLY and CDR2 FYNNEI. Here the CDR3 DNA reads TGTGCCAGCAGCCCCGGTGTAGCGGGAGGAGGGAATGAGCAGTTCTTC. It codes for CASSPGVAGGGNEQFF.

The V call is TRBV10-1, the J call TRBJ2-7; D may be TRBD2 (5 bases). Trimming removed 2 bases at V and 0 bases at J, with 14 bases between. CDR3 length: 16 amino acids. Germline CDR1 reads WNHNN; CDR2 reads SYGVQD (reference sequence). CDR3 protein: CASSEESSRGSYEQYF. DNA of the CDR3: TGCGCCAGCAGTGAGGAGAGCAGCCGGGGCTCCTACGAGCAGTACTTC.

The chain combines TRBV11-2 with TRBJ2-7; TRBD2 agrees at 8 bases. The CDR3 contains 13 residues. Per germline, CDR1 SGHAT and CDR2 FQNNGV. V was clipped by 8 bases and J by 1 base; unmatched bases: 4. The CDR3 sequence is CASGAGASYEQYF. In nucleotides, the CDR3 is TGTGCCAGCGGAGCGGGAGCGTCCTACGAGCAGTACTTC.

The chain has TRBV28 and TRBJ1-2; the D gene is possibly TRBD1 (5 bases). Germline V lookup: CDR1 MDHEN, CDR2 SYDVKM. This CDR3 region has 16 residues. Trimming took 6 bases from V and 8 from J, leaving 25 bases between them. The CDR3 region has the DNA TGTGCCAGCAGCCCACCCGGGACGGTCTATCCTGGGGGCTACACCTTC. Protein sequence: CASSPPGTVYPGGYTF.

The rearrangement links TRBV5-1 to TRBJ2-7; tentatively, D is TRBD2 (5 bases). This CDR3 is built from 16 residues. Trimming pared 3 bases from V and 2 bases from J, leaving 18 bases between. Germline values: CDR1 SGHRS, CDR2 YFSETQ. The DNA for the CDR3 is TGCGCCAGCAGCTCTGGGGAAGGAGGCCGGACCTACGAGCAGTACTTC. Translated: CASSSGEGGRTYEQYF.

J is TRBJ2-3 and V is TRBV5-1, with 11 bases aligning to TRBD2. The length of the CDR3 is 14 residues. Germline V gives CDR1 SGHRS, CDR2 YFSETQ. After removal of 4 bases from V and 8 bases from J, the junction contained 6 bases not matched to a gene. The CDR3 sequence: CASSGTSGSVTQYF. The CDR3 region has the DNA TGCGCCAGCAGCGGAACTAGCGGGAGTGTTACGCAGTATTTT.

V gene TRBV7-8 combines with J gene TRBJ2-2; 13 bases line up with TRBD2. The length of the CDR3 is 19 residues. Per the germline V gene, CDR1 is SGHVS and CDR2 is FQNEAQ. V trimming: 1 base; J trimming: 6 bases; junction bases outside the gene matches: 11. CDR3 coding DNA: TGTGCCAGCAGCTTAGAACTAGCGGGAGGGCAACTAGAGTCCGGGGAGCTGTTTTTT. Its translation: CASSLELAGGQLESGELFF.

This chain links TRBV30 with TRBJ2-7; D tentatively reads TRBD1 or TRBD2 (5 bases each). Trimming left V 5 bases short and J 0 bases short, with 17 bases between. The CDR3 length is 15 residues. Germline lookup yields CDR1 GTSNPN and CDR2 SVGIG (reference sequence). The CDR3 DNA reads TGTGCCTGGGGGACCGACAGCTTCAGCTCCTACGAGCAGTACTTC. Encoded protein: CAWGTDSFSSYEQYF.

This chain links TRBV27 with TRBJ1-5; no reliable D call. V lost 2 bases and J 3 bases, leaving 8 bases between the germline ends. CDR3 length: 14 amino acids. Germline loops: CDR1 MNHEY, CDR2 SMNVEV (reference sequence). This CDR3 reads CASSLGLNNQPQHF. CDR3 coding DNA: TGTGCCAGCAGTTTAGGGCTGAACAATCAGCCCCAGCATTTT.

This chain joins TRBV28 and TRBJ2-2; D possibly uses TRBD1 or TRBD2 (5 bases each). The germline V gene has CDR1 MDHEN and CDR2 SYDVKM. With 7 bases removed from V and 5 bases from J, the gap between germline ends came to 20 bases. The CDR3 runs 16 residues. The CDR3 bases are TGTGCCAGCACCGTAAGGGACCTCCCGCGAACCGGGGAGCTGTTTTTT. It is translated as CASTVRDLPRTGELFF.

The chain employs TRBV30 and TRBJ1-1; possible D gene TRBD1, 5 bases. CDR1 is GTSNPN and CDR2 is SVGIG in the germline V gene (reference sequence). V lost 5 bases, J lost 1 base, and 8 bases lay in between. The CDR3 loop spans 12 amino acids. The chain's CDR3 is CAWDSSNTEAFF. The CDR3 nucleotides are TGTGCCTGGGACAGTTCGAACACTGAAGCTTTCTTT.

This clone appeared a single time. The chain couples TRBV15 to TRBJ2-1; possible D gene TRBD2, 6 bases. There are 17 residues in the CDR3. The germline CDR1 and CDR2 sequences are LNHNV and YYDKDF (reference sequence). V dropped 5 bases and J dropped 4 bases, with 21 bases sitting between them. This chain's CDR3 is CATSLSPVGGKYNEQFF. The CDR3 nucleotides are TGTGCCACCAGCTTAAGCCCCGTTGGCGGGAAGTACAATGAGCAGTTCTTC. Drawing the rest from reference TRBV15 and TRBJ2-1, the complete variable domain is DAMVIQNPRYQVTQFGKPVTLSCSQTLNHNVMYWYQQKSSQAPKLLFHYYDKDFNNEADTPDNFQSRRPNTSFCFLDIRSPGLGDTAMYLCATSLSPVGGKYNEQFFGPGTRLTVL.

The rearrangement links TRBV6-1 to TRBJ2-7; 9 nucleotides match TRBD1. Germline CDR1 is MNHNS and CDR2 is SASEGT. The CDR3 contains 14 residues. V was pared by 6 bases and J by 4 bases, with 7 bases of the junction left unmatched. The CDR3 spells CASSRDRVVYEQYF. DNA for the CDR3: TGTGCCAGCAGCCGGGACAGGGTCGTATACGAGCAGTACTTC.

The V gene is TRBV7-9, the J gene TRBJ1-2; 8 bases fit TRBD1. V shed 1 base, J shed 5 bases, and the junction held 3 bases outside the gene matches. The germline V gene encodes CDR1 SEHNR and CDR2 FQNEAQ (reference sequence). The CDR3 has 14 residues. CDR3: CASSLEQGGYGYTF. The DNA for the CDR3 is TGTGCCAGCAGCTTAGAACAGGGGGGATATGGCTACACCTTC. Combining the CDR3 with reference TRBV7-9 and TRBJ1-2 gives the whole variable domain DTGVSQNPRHKITKRGQNVTFRCDPISEHNRLYWYRQTLGQGPEFLTYFQNEAQLEKSRLLSDRFSAERPKGSFSTLEIQRTEQGDSAMYLCASSLEQGGYGYTFGSGTRLTVV.

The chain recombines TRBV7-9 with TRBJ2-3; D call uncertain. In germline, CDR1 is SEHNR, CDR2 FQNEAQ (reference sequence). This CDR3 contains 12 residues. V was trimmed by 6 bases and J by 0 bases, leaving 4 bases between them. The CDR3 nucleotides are TGTGCCAGCAGGGGTAGCACAGATACGCAGTATTTT. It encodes CASRGSTDTQYF.

The CDR3 coding sequence is TGCGCCAGCAGCTTGTCAGGCACCAACCTCGAAGCTTTCTTT. Translating gives CASSLSGTNLEAFF. The chain is built from TRBV5-1 and TRBJ1-1; D is unresolved. V was cut by 1 base and J by 8 bases, with 15 bases left in between. CDR1 SGHRS and CDR2 YFSETQ come from the germline V gene. The CDR3 extends over 14 amino acids.

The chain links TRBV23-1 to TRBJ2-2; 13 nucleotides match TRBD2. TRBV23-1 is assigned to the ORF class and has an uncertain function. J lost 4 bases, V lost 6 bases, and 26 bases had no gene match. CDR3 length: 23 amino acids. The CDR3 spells CASSPGQVIPELAGGMSTGELFF. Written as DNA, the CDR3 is TGCGCCAGCAGCCCGGGACAGGTAATTCCGGAACTAGCGGGAGGGATGAGCACCGGGGAGCTGTTTTTT.

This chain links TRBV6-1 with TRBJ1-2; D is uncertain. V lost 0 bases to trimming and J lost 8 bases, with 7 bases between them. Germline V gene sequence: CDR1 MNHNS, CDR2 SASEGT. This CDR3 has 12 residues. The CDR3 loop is CASSEALRGYTF. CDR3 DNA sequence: TGTGCCAGCAGTGAAGCCCTACGAGGCTACACCTTC.

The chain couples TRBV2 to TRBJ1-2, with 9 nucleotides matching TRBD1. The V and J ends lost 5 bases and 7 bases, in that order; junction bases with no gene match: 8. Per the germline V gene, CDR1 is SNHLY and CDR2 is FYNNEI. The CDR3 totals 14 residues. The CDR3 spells CASSTTGQGLGYTF. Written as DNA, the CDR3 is TGTGCCAGCAGTACCACAGGACAGGGGCTTGGCTACACCTTC.

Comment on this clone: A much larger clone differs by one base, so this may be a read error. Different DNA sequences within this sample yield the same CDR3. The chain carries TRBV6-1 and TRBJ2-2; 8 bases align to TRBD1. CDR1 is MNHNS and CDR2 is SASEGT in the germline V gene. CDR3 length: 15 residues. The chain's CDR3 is CASSGQGGDTGELFF. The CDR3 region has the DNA TGTGCCAGTAGTGGACAGGGTGGAGACACCGGGGAGCTGTTTTTT.

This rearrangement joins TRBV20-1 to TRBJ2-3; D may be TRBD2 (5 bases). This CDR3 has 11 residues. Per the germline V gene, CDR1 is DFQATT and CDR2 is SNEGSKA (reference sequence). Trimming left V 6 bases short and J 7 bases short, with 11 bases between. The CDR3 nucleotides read TGCAGTGCGAGGGAAGCGAATACGCAGTATTTT. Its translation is CSAREANTQYF.

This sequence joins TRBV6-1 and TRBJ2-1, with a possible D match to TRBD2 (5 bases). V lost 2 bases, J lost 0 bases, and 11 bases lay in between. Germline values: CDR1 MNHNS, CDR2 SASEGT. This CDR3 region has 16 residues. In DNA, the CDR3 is TGTGCCAGCAGTGAATCAGGAGGAGGCTCCTACAATGAGCAGTTCTTC. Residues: CASSESGGGSYNEQFF.